The next 9 T cell receptor beta chains were all read from a single sample in a study of shared clonotypes between healthy human individuals. Here immunoSEQ multiplex PCR was the method, and the copy in TCRdb shows in-frame clones only, minus some. The table records around 700,000 clones, 72% of them present only once. Material for sequencing was memory CD4+ T cells sorted from blood. Subset specified: CD45RA-negative fraction. These receptors all come from a woman aged 25 to 39 in good health.

The chain is built from TRBV7-3 and TRBJ2-6; 7 bases are a match to TRBD1. V lost 5 bases to trimming and J lost 2 bases; unmatched junction nucleotides: 3. The CDR3 totals 15 residues. The V gene's germline CDR1 is SGHTA and CDR2 FQGTGA. CDR3 in amino acids: CASSPQGAGANVLTF. In nucleotides, the CDR3 is TGTGCCAGCAGCCCGCAGGGGGCTGGGGCCAACGTCCTGACTTTC.

The chain links TRBV2 to TRBJ2-1; 11 positions match TRBD2. This CDR3 has 16 amino acids. After removal of 6 bases from V and 5 bases from J, the junction contained 9 bases not matched to a gene. Germline V CDR1 and CDR2: SNHLY, FYNNEI. The CDR3 DNA is TGTGCCAGCAGGCCTAGACTAGCGGGATTAGACAATGAGCAGTTCTTC. Translation: CASRPRLAGLDNEQFF.

The chain is built from TRBV28 and TRBJ2-7; D is possibly TRBD1 or TRBD2 (5 bases each). This CDR3 is built from 15 residues. CDR1 MDHEN and CDR2 SYDVKM come from the germline V gene. V shed 5 bases and J shed 3 bases, with 17 bases lying between them. CDR3 DNA sequence: TGTGCCAGCAGTACTACGGGACCCGCGAACTACGAGCAGTACTTC. Translating it yields CASSTTGPANYEQYF.

This chain links TRBV7-2 with TRBJ1-5; D not resolved. Trimming shortened V by 3 bases and J by 5 bases, and 8 bases separated the two germline ends. Germline V gene data show CDR1 as SGHTA and CDR2 as FQGNSA. The CDR3 runs to 13 residues. The CDR3 coding sequence is TGTGCCAGCAGCTTTATAGAGTATCAGCCCCAGCATTTT. Translation: CASSFIEYQPQHF.

This clone appeared a single time. V is TRBV25-1 and J is TRBJ2-2; 8 nucleotides agree with TRBD2. The CDR3 length is 16 residues. The V and J ends lost 4 bases and 2 bases, in that order; junction bases with no gene match: 6. The V gene's germline CDR1 is MGHDK and CDR2 SYGVNS. The CDR3 sequence is CASSGGGLVNTGELFF. The CDR3 DNA reads as TGTGCCAGCAGTGGAGGGGGACTAGTTAACACCGGGGAGCTGTTTTTT.

The J gene is TRBJ1-5, the V gene TRBV28; D perhaps matches TRBD1 (6 bases). The germline V gene encodes CDR1 MDHEN and CDR2 SYDVKM. The CDR3 contains 13 residues. With 6 bases removed from V and 4 bases from J, the gap between germline ends came to 10 bases. The CDR3 coding sequence is TGTGCCAGCAGCCGGGACAAGAATCAGCCCCAGCATTTT. As protein: CASSRDKNQPQHF.

This chain connects TRBV18 to TRBJ1-4, with 7 bases that match TRBD1. Trimming removed 6 bases from V and 3 bases from J; junction bases left unmatched: 4. This CDR3 spans 14 amino acids. Looked up from germline, CDR1 is KGHSH and CDR2 is LQKENI. DNA of the CDR3: TGTGCCAGCTCCCGCGGGACAGCTAATGAAAAACTGTTTTTT. Translated: CASSRGTANEKLFF.

The CDR3 spells CASSSITGGTEAFF. The CDR3 nucleotides are TGTGCCAGCAGTTCAATTACAGGGGGCACTGAAGCTTTCTTT. The rearrangement joins TRBV28 to TRBJ1-1; 8 nucleotides agree with TRBD1. The CDR3 is 14 residues long. Germline CDR1 is MDHEN and CDR2 is SYDVKM. Trimming removed 4 bases from V and 4 bases from J; junction bases left unmatched: 5.

The rearrangement uses TRBV5-4 and TRBJ2-7; D perhaps matches TRBD1 (5 bases). Germline V gives CDR1 SGHNT, CDR2 YYREEE (reference sequence). V lost 2 bases to trimming and J lost 1 base, with 10 bases between them. This CDR3 comprises 14 residues. The CDR3 reads CASSFRGTSYEQYF. Written as DNA, the CDR3 is TGTGCCAGCAGCTTTAGGGGTACTTCCTACGAGCAGTACTTC.